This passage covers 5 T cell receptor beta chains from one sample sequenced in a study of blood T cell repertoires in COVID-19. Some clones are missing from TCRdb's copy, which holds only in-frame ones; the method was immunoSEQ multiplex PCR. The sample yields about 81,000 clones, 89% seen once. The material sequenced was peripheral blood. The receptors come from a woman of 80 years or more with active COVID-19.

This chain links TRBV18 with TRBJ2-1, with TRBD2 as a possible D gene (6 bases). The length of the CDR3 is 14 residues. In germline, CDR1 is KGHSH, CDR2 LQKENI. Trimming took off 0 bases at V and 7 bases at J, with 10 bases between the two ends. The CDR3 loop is CASSPPMAGNEQFF. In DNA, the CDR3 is TGTGCCAGCTCACCACCCATGGCGGGAAATGAGCAGTTCTTC.

The DNA for the CDR3 is TGTGCCAGCAGCGCCGCCGGGGGGCGAAACACCGGGGAGCTGTTTTTT. It specifies CASSAAGGRNTGELFF. The J gene is TRBJ2-2, the V gene TRBV5-5, with D perhaps matching TRBD2 (7 bases). V was shortened by 4 bases and J by 2 bases, with 15 bases between the two germline ends. Per germline, CDR1 SGHKS and CDR2 YYEKEE (reference sequence). There are 16 residues in the CDR3.

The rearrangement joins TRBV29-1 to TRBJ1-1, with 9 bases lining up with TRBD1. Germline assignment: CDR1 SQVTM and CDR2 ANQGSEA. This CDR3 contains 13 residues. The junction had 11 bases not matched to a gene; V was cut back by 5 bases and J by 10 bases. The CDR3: CSVSKGTGKGAFF. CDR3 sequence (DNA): TGCAGCGTTTCGAAGGGGACAGGGAAAGGAGCTTTCTTT.

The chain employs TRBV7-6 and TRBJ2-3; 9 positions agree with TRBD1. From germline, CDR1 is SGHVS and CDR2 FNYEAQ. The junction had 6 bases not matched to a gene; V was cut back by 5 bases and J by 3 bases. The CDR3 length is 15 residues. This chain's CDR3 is CASSLTGGDTDTQYF. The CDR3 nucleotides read TGTGCCAGCAGCCTTACAGGGGGCGATACAGATACGCAGTATTTT.

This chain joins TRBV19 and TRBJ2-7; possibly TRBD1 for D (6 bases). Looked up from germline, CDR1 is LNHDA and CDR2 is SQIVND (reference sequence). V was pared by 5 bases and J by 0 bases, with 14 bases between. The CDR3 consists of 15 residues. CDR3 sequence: CASSGGMGISYEQYF. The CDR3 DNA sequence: TGTGCCAGTAGTGGGGGCATGGGGATCTCCTACGAGCAGTACTTC.